What follows describes a single T cell receptor (beta chain). This entry comes from a study of technical replicates of blood from several donors. CDR1 is SGHNT, CDR2 YYREEE, per germline (reference sequence). The CDR3 sequence is 14 residues long. J was trimmed by 5 bases and V by 3 bases; bases with no gene match: 5. Measured with immunoSEQ multiplex PCR; TCRdb has only the in-frame clones, and not every one. The data contain over 55,000 clones, roughly 91% of them seen just once; the ten biggest clones take up approximately 3.9%. Material for sequencing was PBMCs. The chain combines TRBV5-4 with TRBJ2-5; 9 positions match TRBD2. This TCR derives from a human donor in good health. Some clones in this sample may be carry-over from other donors' samples. In DNA, the CDR3 is TGTGCCAGCAGCTCGGGACTAGCCGGGGAGACCCAGTACTTC. Protein sequence: CASSSGLAGETQYF.